This TCR beta chain is drawn from a study of regulatory T cells in long-lasting Graves disease (dated by TCRdb to the early 2020s). Study-level background: To count as having persistent Graves' disease, a patient had to have received antithyroid drug treatment for over 5 years with TSH receptor autoantibodies remaining persistently positive. This study used TCR sequencing and RNA sequencing of peripheral blood to compare persistent Graves' disease patients against newly diagnosed Graves' disease patients. TCR sequencing covered about 13 persistent and 20 newly diagnosed Graves' disease patients, some 35 samples in total. Persistent Graves' disease patients in the clinical cohort had taken antithyroid drugs for approximately 9.5 years on average. The study was conducted in China and was registered as a clinical trial.

This clonotype was counted many times. Its antigen specificity is not known. No qualities accompany the bases; no much larger clone lies one base away. In the paper's terms, the time point label means: persistent/refractory GD, antithyroid drugs over 5 years with positive TRAb. RNA was extracted from PBMCs in TRIzol for both TCR sequencing and RNA sequencing. The diagnosis of Graves' disease was made according to American Thyroid Association guidelines. Patients for the study were recruited at an endocrinology department in Xi'an, China. From each patient, nine milliliters of peripheral blood was collected into an EDTA anticoagulant tube. Ficoll Paque Plus density gradient separation was used to isolate PBMCs, and no additional T cell sorting was done. An Agilent 2100 Bioanalyzer and agarose gel were used to check RNA quality, while a NanoDrop 2000 measured RNA concentration. V loses 4 bases, J loses 3 bases, and the germline ends lie 7 bases apart. The cysteine opens and the phenylalanine closes a CDR3 of 11 amino acids. The DNA shown is the 33-base CDR3, in frame from base 1. The germline V gene (reference sequence) provides CDR1 GTSNPN and CDR2 SVGIG.

Library preparation employed multiplex PCR. For sequencing, an Illumina HiSeq 4000 was employed. To build TCR beta libraries, CDR3 regions were amplified by Arm-PCR using iRepertoire HTBI primers. Gel purification was performed on PCR products prior to sequencing. For the original study's pipeline: A total of roughly 67 TRBV and 14 TRBJ segments were identified across samples and were used for gene usage analysis of CDR3 amino acid clonotypes. COPE and FqMerger were used to merge the filtered high-quality paired reads into contigs. BLAST was used to align contigs to IMGT TRBV, TRBD and TRBJ reference genes, with CDR3 defined following IMGT. Clonotypes above 0.1% frequency were classified as highly expanded clones. Shannon entropy served as the measure of repertoire diversity, while the Gini coefficient captured V-J evenness. Clonotypes shared by more than one individual were considered public. The public reads were reprocessed in TCRdb via fastp at Q25 and MiXCR, keeping in-frame beta chains. Every distinct CDR3 protein forms one entry, paired with its most common genes and DNA. The V and J calls shown here were made by TCRdb, not taken from the authors' results. This sample holds 350,000 to 500,000 distinct CDR3 sequences; about 21% were observed only once. The ten largest clones represent 14% of the sample.

The research as a whole found: Patients with persistent disease shared more public clonotypes (about 3,000) than newly diagnosed patients did (more than 900). Preferential use of TRBV28, TRBJ1-2 and TRBJ2-5 was observed in persistent disease, whereas TRBV20-1 and TRBJ2-1 were favored in newly diagnosed disease. Only peripheral blood was studied, because thyroid tissue, the primary lesion, was inaccessible. The authors acknowledged the small sample size as a limitation that may reduce accuracy. Sequencing and analysis were restricted to the TCR beta chain. Compared with newly diagnosed patients, persistent Graves' disease patients had lower TCR Shannon entropy and fewer highly expanded clones, which suggests clonal expansion.

The sequence came from a female donor with Graves disease. The sequencing used peripheral blood mononuclear cells (PBMCs), collected when the disease was refractory, from a patient treated with antithyroid drugs. Recombination connected TRBV30 to TRBJ2-7; the best D guess is TRBD1, with 5 bases matching. The CDR3 loop reads CAWTQGYEQYF. The nucleotide sequence reads as follows: TGTGCCTGGACCCAGGGCTACGAGCAGTACTTC.